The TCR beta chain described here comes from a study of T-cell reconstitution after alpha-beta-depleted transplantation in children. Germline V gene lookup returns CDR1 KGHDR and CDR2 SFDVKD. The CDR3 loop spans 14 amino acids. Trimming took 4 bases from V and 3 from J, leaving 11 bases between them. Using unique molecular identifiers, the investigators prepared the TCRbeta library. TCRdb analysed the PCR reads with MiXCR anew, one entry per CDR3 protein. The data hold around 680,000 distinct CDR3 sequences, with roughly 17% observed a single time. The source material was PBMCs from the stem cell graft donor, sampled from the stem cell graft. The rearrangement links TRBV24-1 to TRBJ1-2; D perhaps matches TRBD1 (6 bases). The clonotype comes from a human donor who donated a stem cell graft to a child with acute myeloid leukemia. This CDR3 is CATSDGTGYYGYTF. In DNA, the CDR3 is TGTGCCACCAGTGACGGCACAGGGTACTATGGCTACACCTTC.